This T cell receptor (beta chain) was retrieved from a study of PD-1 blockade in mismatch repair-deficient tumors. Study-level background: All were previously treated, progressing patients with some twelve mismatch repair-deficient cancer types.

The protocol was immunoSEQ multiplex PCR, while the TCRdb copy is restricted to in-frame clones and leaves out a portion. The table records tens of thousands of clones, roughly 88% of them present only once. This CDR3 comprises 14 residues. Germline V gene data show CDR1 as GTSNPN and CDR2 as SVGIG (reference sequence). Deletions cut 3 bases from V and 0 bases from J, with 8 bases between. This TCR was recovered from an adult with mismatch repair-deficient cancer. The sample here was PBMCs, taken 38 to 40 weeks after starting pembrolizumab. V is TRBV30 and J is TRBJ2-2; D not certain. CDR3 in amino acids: CAWRPGTNTGELFF. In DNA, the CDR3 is TGTGCCTGGAGGCCAGGAACGAACACCGGGGAGCTGTTTTTT.